This T cell receptor (beta chain) is drawn from a study of T cell changes during pregnancy in multiple sclerosis. This clone was observed a single time. This table comes from immunoSEQ multiplex PCR, and its TCRdb copy is limited to in-frame clones, with some not included. The sample has about 29,000 clones, about 91% seen once. Sequenced material: CD8+ T cells from peripheral blood mononuclear cells, taken after pregnancy. This clonotype originated in a female donor with multiple sclerosis, enrolled in a pregnancy study.

The CDR3 nucleotides are TGTGCCAGCAGCTCAAAGGGCGGGTTCGGGTACGAGCAGTACTTC. It encodes CASSSKGGFGYEQYF. J is TRBJ2-7 and V is TRBV5-4, with D tentatively TRBD2 (5 bases). Trimming took off 3 bases at V and 4 bases at J, with 17 bases between the two ends. The germline V gene has CDR1 SGHNT and CDR2 YYREEE (reference sequence). The CDR3 is made up of 15 amino acids.